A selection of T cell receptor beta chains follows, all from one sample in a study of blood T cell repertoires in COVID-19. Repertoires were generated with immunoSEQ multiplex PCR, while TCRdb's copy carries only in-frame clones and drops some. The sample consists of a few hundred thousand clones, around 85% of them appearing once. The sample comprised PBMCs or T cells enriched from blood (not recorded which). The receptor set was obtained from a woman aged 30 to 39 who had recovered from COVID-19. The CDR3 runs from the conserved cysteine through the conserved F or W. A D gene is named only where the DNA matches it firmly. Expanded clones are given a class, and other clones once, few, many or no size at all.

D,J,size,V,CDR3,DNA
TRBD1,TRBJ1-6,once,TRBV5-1,CASSRDRTDNSPLHF,TGCGCCAGCAGTCGGGACAGAACTGATAATTCACCCCTCCACTTT
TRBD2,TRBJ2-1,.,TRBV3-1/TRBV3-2,CASSQQAGGVHEQFF,TGTGCCAGCAGCCAACAAGCGGGAGGGGTACATGAGCAGTTCTTC
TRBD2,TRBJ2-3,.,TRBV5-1,CASSLRTSGGTDTQYF,TGCGCCAGCAGCTTGAGGACTAGCGGGGGCACAGATACGCAGTATTTT
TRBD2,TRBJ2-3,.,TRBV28,CASSLERETSTDTQYF,TGTGCCAGCAGTTTAGAGCGGGAGACGAGCACAGATACGCAGTATTTT
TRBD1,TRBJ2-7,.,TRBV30,CARDRGPYEQYF,TGTGCCCGAGACAGGGGCCCCTACGAGCAGTACTTC
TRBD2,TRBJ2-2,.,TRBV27,CASRSSLAGVGGPTGELFF,TGTGCCAGCAGATCCAGTCTAGCGGGAGTGGGGGGGCCCACCGGGGAGCTGTTTTTT
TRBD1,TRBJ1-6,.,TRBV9,CASSVATGGSSPLHF,TGTGCCAGCAGCGTAGCGACAGGGGGAAGTTCACCCCTCCACTTT
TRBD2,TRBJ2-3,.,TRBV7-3,CASSSRASGSDTQYF,TGTGCCAGCAGCTCCAGAGCTAGCGGGAGTGATACGCAGTATTTT
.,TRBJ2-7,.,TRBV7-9,CASSFDGTPSYEQYF,TGTGCCAGCAGCTTCGACGGGACTCCCTCCTACGAGCAGTACTTC
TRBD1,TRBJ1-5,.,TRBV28,CAIQGANQPQHF,TGTGCCATCCAGGGGGCCAATCAGCCCCAGCATTTT
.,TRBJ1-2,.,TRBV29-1,CSVEDGGGYGYTF,TGCAGCGTTGAGGACGGTGGGGGGTATGGCTACACCTTC
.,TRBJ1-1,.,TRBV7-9,CASSLRGRTEAFF,TGTGCCAGCAGCTTACGGGGAAGGACTGAAGCTTTCTTT